The sequence of this TCR beta chain was determined in a study of blood T cell repertoires in COVID-19. The CDR3 runs to 13 residues. V was cut by 6 bases and J by 5 bases, with 11 bases left in between. The protocol was immunoSEQ multiplex PCR, while the TCRdb copy is restricted to in-frame clones and leaves out a portion. The sample has some 250,000 clones; roughly 77% are singletons. This sequence originates from a woman of 80 years or more with acute or convalescent COVID-19. The rearrangement joins TRBV12-3 or TRBV12-4 to TRBJ2-1; possibly TRBD1 for D (5 bases). Sequenced sample: peripheral blood. The CDR3 protein is CASSRDSHNEQFF. The CDR3 DNA sequence: TGTGCCAGCAGCCGAGACAGTCACAATGAGCAGTTCTTC.